This T cell receptor beta chain was identified in a study of blood T cells in healthy people across ages. Every sample yielded at least 6.5 million isolated PBMCs. The CDR3 has 13 residues. Germline CDR1 reads MNHEY; CDR2 reads SVGEGT. A second about 7 to 11 cycle PCR used barcoded and J-beta primers. TCRdb re-analysed the 5' RACE reads in MiXCR, keeping a single row per CDR3 protein. Of some 1,000,000 distinct CDR3 sequences listed, under 30% are singletons. Study-level results: Greater diversity and more naive CD4+ cells were seen in long-lived donors than in aged donors.

As for this clonotype: What it binds is unknown.

These data were likewise used in another study, on T cells of mothers and their children. That paper states: During the second PCR, the M1S primer introduced sample barcodes along with 2-4 random nucleotides.

The receptor was isolated from a girl aged 2 to 9 in good health. The genes are TRBV6-2 or TRBV6-3 and TRBJ2-5, with TRBD1 matching 10 bases. TRBJ2-7 explains the end of the DNA better; the J call may be wrong. Sequencing input: blood. The CDR3 here is CASGTGVGYEQYF. As DNA, the CDR3 is TGTGCCAGTGGGACAGGGGTCGGCTACGAGCAGTACTTC.